This T cell receptor (beta chain) was observed in a study of cytomegalovirus exposure and HLA in healthy donors (dated by TCRdb to 2016 to 2017). Context from the whole study: In an earlier analysis of around 540 of the donors, 276 Gb of sequence data and 117 million unique TCR beta sequences from roughly 180 million T cells were reported. An early release covering approximately 600 HLA-typed donors comprised approximately 300 gigabases of sequencing data and 65 million to 100 million unique TCR sequences. Of the 300 to 500 genotyped donors, less than 90% were placed in the genetic ancestry cluster associated with self-reported Caucasian donors. The study aimed to test whether cataloging public T cell receptors could reveal signatures of past pathogen exposure. The study used immunosequencing to profile the T cell repertoires of approximately 690 subjects and linked those repertoires to cytomegalovirus serostatus. Along with the approximately 700-subject first cohort, a separate validation cohort of over a hundred different subjects was used. High-throughput TCR immunosequencing, statistical association of individual TCRs with disease status, and machine learning were combined to predict cytomegalovirus infection status. A later analysis re-examined previously published TCR beta repertoires from roughly 720 donors and added high-resolution HLA genotyping to investigate patterns of TCR occurrence. Rather than drawing on any new phenotypic data, the later analysis identified candidate immune exposures from TCR beta sequences and the way those sequences occurred across donors. To decide whether each TCR beta V gene segment behaved as functional or pseudogenic, an earlier analysis of over 500 of the donors relied on high-throughput TCR beta sequencing. Donor age, sex, ethnicity and CMV serostatus were compiled alongside the repertoire data. A later genetic analysis used genome-wide SNP genotypes for about three fifths of the 666 donors, treating that subset as a discovery cohort. Every discovery cohort repertoire had been produced on one sequencing platform. HLA typing included class I and class II loci at four-digit resolution. The number of typed donors differed by locus: roughly 629-640 for A, B, C, DRB1 and DQB1; 522 for DQA1; some 590 for DPA1; and around 470 for DPB1. Roughly five DR-DQ haplotypes were handled as single units for association and clustering, since linkage in the cohort was strong. On average, roughly 240,000 unique TCR beta nucleotide sequences were sequenced per donor among 398 genotyped donors of the cohort, with roughly 18% of those sequences being non-productive.

Library method: the immunoSEQ multiplex PCR assay. For the multiplex PCR, a mixture combining 60 forward primers for TCR Vbeta segments and 13 reverse primers for TCR Jbeta segments was used. A multiplex PCR assay on genomic DNA amplified the CDR3 region of rearranged TCR beta genes. The amplified TCR beta libraries were sequenced on the Illumina HiSeq System as 87-base-pair reads. The paper's data handling went like this. A later analysis counted tens of millions of unique TCR beta chains across the 640 or so repertoires, and around 9.9 million of these chains were shared by at least two donors. Raw reads were error-corrected and collapsed into unique sequences with a nearest-neighbor algorithm that merged closely related sequences to remove PCR and sequencing errors. Alignment of CDR3 sequences to IMGT reference sequences was used to assign V, D and J gene segments. For a sequence to be retained, a match of at least six nucleotides to both a V gene segment and a J gene segment was required. Rearrangements were classified as productive when the CDR3 lacked stop codons and remained in frame with V and J, and all other rearrangements were classified as non-productive. CDR3 was defined by IMGT convention, running from the second conserved V-encoded cysteine to the conserved J-encoded phenylalanine. Sequences without an unambiguous match to a single V gene segment were excluded from the earlier analysis of about 630 of the donors. An earlier analysis of a few hundred of the donors classified V segments as functional when productive rearrangements were above 56.7% and as segregating when the standard deviation between donors was above 5%. A statistical classification framework was developed to diagnose cytomegalovirus status using the catalog of TCR beta chain sequences. V and J gene assignment, in a later analysis, came from comparing TCR nucleotide sequences with IMGT/GENE-DB human TR gene sequences. In a later analysis, CDR3 sequences and most-parsimonious VDJ recombination scenarios were assigned using the TCRdist pipeline. A later analysis defined each TCR beta chain by its CDR3 amino acid sequence plus V-gene family, and excluded reads lacking a unique V-gene family. To address suspected cross-contamination and a sequencing artifact, a later analysis removed approximately 600 highly shared, low-generation-probability nucleotide sequences. In a later analysis, a clonal expansion index for each public chain was calculated from normalized within-repertoire ranks of inferred template counts. In a later analysis, generation probabilities were computed with a VDJ recombination model fitted to out-of-frame rearrangements, and the resulting probabilities were checked against IGoR. A later analysis scored TCR-TCR, TCR-HLA and TCR-CMV co-occurrence with hypergeometric tests, applying a repertoire-size bias correction to TCR pairs. To estimate false discovery rates, a later analysis permuted the HLA or CMV assignments 20 times. In a later analysis, co-occurring TCRs were grouped using DBSCAN, with TCRdist sequence similarity added in when clustering inside HLA-allele-positive subsets. Repertoires with fewer than 30,000 or more than 120,000 public chains were left out of co-occurrence clustering, as were about five repertoires with anomalous nucleotide sharing. TCRdb holds this immuneACCESS table with in-frame rearrangements only. Some clones are missing; in checked studies, unresolved V genes explain under half, and the rest has no known cause. V and J calls plus clone size are reproduced from that table; the DNA served to infer D and trimming. The sample contains just over 150,000 clones, over 75% of them found a single time. Of the sample, roughly 1.4% falls within the top ten clones.

The cohort comprised under 700 healthy bone marrow donors. At the time of sampling, every cohort member was nominally healthy, though immune exposures that went unrecorded were likely present. The donor tested CMV seronegative, placing the donor among the 300 to 400 seronegative members of the cohort. Every donor gave a peripheral blood sample, and the peripheral blood mononuclear cells from that sample were used for TCR beta sequencing. The Qiagen DNeasy Blood Extraction Kit was used to extract genomic DNA from the blood cell samples. General conclusions and limits of the study: In vitro tests confirmed that a few of the cytomegalovirus-associated TCR beta chains recognize cytomegalovirus antigens. In a later analysis, TCR association rates were found to vary across HLA loci, with the most associated TCRs seen for DRB1 alleles and the fewest for HLA-C alleles. An earlier analysis of approximately 530 of the donors showed that most TCR beta V segments appeared in productive rearrangements either about 87% or about 30% of the time, which broadly matched IMGT annotations. A later genetic analysis reported fewer N-insertions in productive TCRs among donors in an Asian-associated ancestry cluster than the roughly 650-donor mean. Immune exposure information for the cohort was limited to CMV serostatus. Several of the top co-occurrence clusters appeared to be linked to parvovirus B19, influenza, CMV and Epstein-Barr virus, according to a later analysis. Because counts were too low, 15 to 20 rarely observed V segments, including chromosome 9 orphons, were left out of the earlier analysis of a few hundred of the donors. Sequencing depth was assumed to be roughly uniform across donors in the presence/absence analyses, though that assumption may not hold. A later analysis found that HLA-associated TCR beta chains were more clonally expanded and had lower generation probabilities than equally common non-associated chains. Most TCR sequences were observed very rarely across donors, whereas some public TCRs were present in many individuals. A further reported finding was that TCR beta sequences accurately predicted the HLA-A and HLA-B alleles for most subjects in the first cohort. Cytomegalovirus status was reported to be diagnosed by the classifier with high specificity and sensitivity in both the original and validation cohorts. Linkage disequilibrium might explain the correlated functional status among segregating V segments, but an unknown experimental factor could not be ruled out. Assigning TCR associations to individual alleles was difficult when HLA alleles, especially DR and DQ, strongly co-occurred. An association between a missense DCLRE1C variant and V-gene and J-gene trimming of TCR beta chains was found in a later genetic analysis and replicated in an independent cohort. At a false discovery rate of 0.05, a later analysis linked about 16,000 TCR beta sequences to specific HLA alleles. The authors suggested that the approach could potentially be extended to other disease states and immunological phenotypes. The study gave a list of under 200 TCR beta chains associated with cytomegalovirus. Only TCR beta chains were sequenced in this cohort, and the absence of alpha or paired-chain data limited detectable features. HLA typing was unavailable for some donors at each locus, so association tests used only the typed subset. In a later analysis, most CMV-associated TCR beta chains were found to appear HLA-restricted, with HLA associations seemingly driven largely by CMV exposure. The sequencing pipeline was judged likely to have produced a cluster of highly shared sequence variants as a technical artifact.

With regard to this clone: Its target antigen remains unknown. No much larger clonotype is one base removed from it; base qualities were not supplied.

The sample comprised PBMCs. The sequence was collected from a woman in her twenties or thirties in good health and CMV-seronegative.

The nucleotides read TGCGCCAGCAGCTCAGGGACTAGCGGGGGCCCACTACCCTCTGGGGCCAACGTCCTGACTTTC. It specifies CASSSGTSGGPLPSGANVLTF. Rearrangement joined TRBV5-1 to TRBJ2-6, with 14 bases in between that match TRBD2. After removal of 3 bases from V and 0 bases from J, the junction retains 11 bases not matched to a gene. The CDR3 sequence holds 21 residues, the cysteine and phenylalanine included. The retained sequence is limited to the CDR3, 63 bases, with the frame set at the first base. CDR1 and CDR2, looked up from the germline V gene, are SGHRS and YFSETQ.